Below are 27 T cell receptor beta chains sequenced from a single sample in a study of cytomegalovirus exposure and HLA in healthy donors. The PCR made use of 60 Vbeta and 13 Jbeta primers. Clones were read by immunoSEQ multiplex PCR, and TCRdb kept only the in-frame ones, dropping some. The data hold roughly 200,000 clones, with approximately 84% observed a single time. The source material was PBMCs. The origin of the receptors is a woman in her 40s in good health and CMV-seronegative.

This chain joins TRBV7-9 and TRBJ1-6; D may be TRBD1 (5 bases). V was shortened by 5 bases and J by 5 bases, with 10 bases between the two germline ends. The germline gives CDR1 SEHNR, CDR2 FQNEAQ (reference sequence). The CDR3 consists of 14 residues. In DNA, the CDR3 is TGTGCCAGCAGCCACGGGACTAATAATTCACCCCTCCACTTT. Amino acid sequence: CASSHGTNNSPLHF.

The chain is built from TRBV2 and TRBJ1-2; 8 positions agree with TRBD1. The germline CDR1 and CDR2 sequences are SNHLY and FYNNEI. After removal of 6 bases from V and 5 bases from J, the junction contained 11 bases not matched to a gene. There are 15 residues in the CDR3. The CDR3 region is CASSASPGQAYGYTF. The CDR3, as DNA: TGTGCCAGCAGCGCGTCACCGGGACAGGCTTATGGCTACACCTTC. The entire variable domain, with the rest obtained from reference TRBV2 and TRBJ1-2, is as follows: EPEVTQTPSHQVTQMGQEVILRCVPISNHLYFYWYRQILGQKVEFLVSFYNNEISEKSEIFDDQFSVERPDGSNFTLKIRSTKLEDSAMYFCASSASPGQAYGYTFGSGTRLTVV.

Comments on this clone: The junction departs from germline at one end; a sequencing error may be responsible. This rearrangement joins TRBV30 to TRBJ1-2; TRBD1 agrees at 7 bases. This CDR3 spans 13 amino acids. Germline V lookup: CDR1 GTSNPN, CDR2 SVGIG (reference sequence). The CDR3 loop reads CAWSVRGDSLVAF. In DNA, the CDR3 is TGTGCCTGGAGTGTACGAGGGGACAGCCTAGTGGCCTTC.

The chain combines TRBV7-9 with TRBJ2-2; TRBD1 matches 7 bases. The CDR3 consists of 15 residues. The junction had 19 bases not matched to a gene; V was cut back by 5 bases and J by 16 bases. Germline loops: CDR1 SEHNR, CDR2 FQNEAQ (reference sequence). The CDR3 region is CASSPRDSEHRAPFF. In nucleotides, the CDR3 is TGTGCCAGCAGCCCACGGGACAGCGAACACCGGGCGCCGTTTTTT.

The chain has TRBV6-5 and TRBJ1-6, with 9 bases that match TRBD1. This CDR3 has 14 amino acids. Germline-derived CDR1 and CDR2 are MNHEY and SVGAGI. V shed 10 bases and J 14 bases; nucleotides not matched to a gene: 15. CDR3 sequence (DNA): TGTGCCAACAGCGCCGGACAGGGGTCCGGGGCCCTCCACTTT. Protein sequence: CANSAGQGSGALHF.

This chain joins TRBV5-4 and TRBJ1-2; D is possibly TRBD1 (5 bases). The CDR3 totals 13 residues. Germline assignment: CDR1 SGHNT and CDR2 YYREEE (reference sequence). Trimming shortened V by 4 bases and J by 1 base, and 8 bases separated the two germline ends. The DNA of the CDR3 is TGTGCCAGCAGCCCCGGGGGTAACTATGGCTACACCTTC. Translating it yields CASSPGGNYGYTF.

The chain couples TRBV2 to TRBJ2-7; possibly TRBD2 for D (6 bases). With 7 bases removed from V and 4 bases from J, the gap between germline ends came to 14 bases. The CDR3 spans 13 residues. CDR1 and CDR2 from the germline V gene are SNHLY and FYNNEI. In DNA, the CDR3 is TGTGCCAGCAACAAAGGGAGGATATACGAGCAGTACTTC. Its protein is CASNKGRIYEQYF.

The gene calls are TRBV18 and TRBJ1-5; tentative D call: TRBD1 (6 bases). The V and J ends lost 8 bases and 0 bases respectively, with 17 bases between them. CDR3 size: 16 residues. CDR1 and CDR2 (germline): KGHSH, LQKENI. This CDR3 is CASPLRTVNSNQPQHF. In DNA form, the CDR3 reads TGTGCCAGCCCATTGAGGACAGTCAATAGCAATCAGCCCCAGCATTTT.

This clone was picked up one time. This chain connects TRBV10-3 to TRBJ2-5; D possibly corresponds to TRBD2 (5 bases). The DNA end favors TRBJ2-7, so the J call may be wrong. The V gene's germline CDR1 is ENHRY and CDR2 SYGVKD. This CDR3 is 16 amino acids long. The CDR3 sequence: CAISESVSGNIYEQYF. The CDR3 coding sequence is TGTGCCATCAGTGAGTCAGTTTCCGGGAATATCTACGAGCAGTACTTC.

V and J are TRBV9 and TRBJ2-3, with TRBD2 matching over 12 bases. This CDR3 comprises 15 residues. Trimming cost V 3 bases and J 7 bases; bases outside gene matches: 6. Germline CDR1 is SGDLS and CDR2 is YYNGEE. CDR3 sequence (DNA): TGTGCCAGCAGCGCCTCTAGCGGGGGGGCACATACGCAGTATTTT. It is translated as CASSASSGGAHTQYF.

The V call is TRBV13, the J call TRBJ2-1; 9 nucleotides align to TRBD2. The CDR3 loop spans 13 amino acids. Unmatched junction bases numbered 8, after V lost 5 bases and J lost 12 bases. Germline V gene data show CDR1 as PRHDT and CDR2 as FYEKMQ (reference sequence). CDR3 nucleotides: TGTGCCAGCAGCCGCGGGACTAGCTACAGGCAGTTCTTC. This translates into CASSRGTSYRQFF. The full variable domain, rest sourced from reference TRBV13 and TRBJ2-1, is AAGVIQSPRHLIKEKRETATLKCYPIPRHDTVYWYQQGPGQDPQFLISFYEKMQSDKGSIPDRFSAQQFSDYHSELNMSSLELGDSALYFCASSRGTSYRQFFGPGTRLTVL.

The gene calls are TRBV7-2 and TRBJ2-3; TRBD2 matches at 13 bases. CDR1 and CDR2 from the germline V gene are SGHTA and FQGNSA. This CDR3 has 16 residues. With 6 bases clipped from V and 4 bases from J, the junction kept 7 bases outside the gene matches. CDR3 coding DNA: TGTGCCAGCAGTGCGACTAGCGGGGGGTTTTCAGATACGCAGTATTTT. Protein product: CASSATSGGFSDTQYF.

This chain joins TRBV19 and TRBJ1-2; 8 positions agree with TRBD1. V lost 5 bases to trimming and J lost 5 bases; unmatched junction nucleotides: 4. Germline V CDR1 and CDR2: LNHDA, SQIVND (reference sequence). The CDR3 extends over 13 amino acids. The CDR3 reads CASSVDRGYGYTF. CDR3 nucleotides: TGTGCCAGTAGTGTCGACAGGGGATATGGCTACACCTTC.

V is TRBV10-2 and J is TRBJ1-6, with 10 nucleotides matching TRBD1. V shed 8 bases, J shed 9 bases, and the junction held 7 bases outside the gene matches. Germline CDR1 is WSHSY and CDR2 is SAAADI. The CDR3 spans 14 residues. The CDR3 loop is CASVGQGVGSPLHF. Written as DNA, the CDR3 is TGCGCCAGCGTTGGACAGGGGGTTGGTTCACCCCTCCACTTT.

This rearrangement joins TRBV27 to TRBJ2-7; 12 bases are shared with TRBD1. The germline V gene encodes CDR1 MNHEY and CDR2 SMNVEV (reference sequence). The CDR3 consists of 14 residues. The V and J ends lost 7 bases and 4 bases, in that order; junction bases with no gene match: 5. CDR3 region: CASKGGQGAYEQYF. The CDR3 DNA follows: TGTGCCAGCAAGGGGGGACAGGGGGCTTACGAGCAGTACTTC.

The chain couples TRBV7-9 to TRBJ1-2; 10 bases agree with TRBD1. CDR1 and CDR2 (germline): SEHNR, FQNEAQ (reference sequence). The V gene end was trimmed by 2 bases and the J gene end by 4 bases; junction bases not matched to a gene: 7. There are 16 residues in the CDR3. The CDR3 region has the DNA TGTGCCAGCAGCTTACCCCGACAGGGGGCGATCTATGGCTACACCTTC. Its translation is CASSLPRQGAIYGYTF.

CDR3 protein: CASSSKSGTQYF. The CDR3 DNA reads TGTGCCAGCAGCTCAAAGTCCGGGACCCAGTACTTC. The chain recombines TRBV7-2 with TRBJ2-5; D is uncertain. V gave up 4 bases and J gave up 7 bases, with 10 bases separating them. CDR1 is SGHTA, CDR2 FQGNSA, per germline. The CDR3 consists of 12 residues.

This clone was counted between two and nine times. The genes are TRBV6-5 and TRBJ1-1; D is perhaps TRBD1 (6 bases). V dropped 2 bases and J dropped 1 base, with 8 bases sitting between them. CDR1 is MNHEY and CDR2 is SVGAGI in the germline V gene. The CDR3 has 14 residues. The CDR3 DNA is TGTGCCAGCAGTTACAGGGGACAGAACACTGAAGCTTTCTTT. As protein: CASSYRGQNTEAFF.

The chain combines TRBV7-9 with TRBJ1-1, with D perhaps matching TRBD1 (5 bases). This CDR3 is 13 amino acids long. V was clipped by 6 bases and J by 1 base, with 9 bases between them. The germline gives CDR1 SEHNR, CDR2 FQNEAQ (reference sequence). As DNA, the CDR3 is TGTGCCAGCAGTATACAGGAGAACACTGAAGCTTTCTTT. It translates to CASSIQENTEAFF.

This clone appeared a few times. V usage is TRBV10-2 and J usage is TRBJ1-1, with D perhaps TRBD1 (5 bases). This CDR3 is 12 amino acids long. V was trimmed by 7 bases and J by 2 bases, leaving 8 bases between them. CDR1 and CDR2 (germline): WSHSY, SAAADI. CDR3 in amino acids: CASTQGNTEAFF. The DNA of the CDR3 is TGCGCCAGCACCCAGGGAAACACTGAAGCTTTCTTT.

The chain's CDR3 is CASRTENTGELFF. CDR3 DNA sequence: TGCGCCAGCAGGACAGAGAACACCGGGGAGCTGTTTTTT. The chain couples TRBV5-1 to TRBJ2-2, with D possibly matching TRBD1 (5 bases). The CDR3 has 13 amino acids. Trimming removed 5 bases at V and 1 base at J, with 6 bases between. Germline V lookup: CDR1 SGHRS, CDR2 YFSETQ. Drawing the rest from reference TRBV5-1 and TRBJ2-2, the complete variable domain is KAGVTQTPRYLIKTRGQQVTLSCSPISGHRSVSWYQQTPGQGLQFLFEYFSETQRNKGNFPGRFSGRQFSNSRSEMNVSTLELGDSALYLCASRTENTGELFFGEGSRLTVL.

This clone was counted between two and nine times. The rearrangement uses TRBV19 and TRBJ1-1; no firm D call. In germline, CDR1 is LNHDA, CDR2 SQIVND (reference sequence). The CDR3 runs to 12 residues. Trimming pared 3 bases from V and 7 bases from J, leaving 9 bases between. CDR3 amino acids: CASSIWQNEAFF. The CDR3 DNA reads TGTGCCAGTAGTATCTGGCAGAATGAAGCTTTCTTT.

The chain is built from TRBV19 and TRBJ2-3; D call uncertain. The V gene lost 2 bases and the J gene lost 2 bases, with 8 bases spanning the gap. This CDR3 is built from 14 residues. The germline gives CDR1 LNHDA, CDR2 SQIVND (reference sequence). The CDR3 sequence: CASSIKADTDTQYF. The CDR3, as DNA: TGTGCCAGTAGTATAAAGGCGGACACAGATACGCAGTATTTT.

The chain uses TRBV4-3 and TRBJ1-5; possible D gene TRBD1, 5 bases. Trimming took 1 base from V and 5 from J, leaving 12 bases between them. CDR1 and CDR2 from the germline V gene are LGHNA and YSLEER. The CDR3 extends over 15 amino acids. CDR3 residues: CASSQVRQTHQPQHF. The CDR3 DNA reads TGCGCCAGCAGCCAAGTAAGACAGACCCATCAGCCCCAGCATTTT.

This chain links TRBV19 with TRBJ2-3, with D possibly matching TRBD2 (6 bases). The V gene lost 4 bases and the J gene lost 1 base, with 12 bases spanning the gap. Germline loops: CDR1 LNHDA, CDR2 SQIVND (reference sequence). This CDR3 contains 15 residues. CDR3 sequence (DNA): TGTGCCAGTAGTAGGATTAGCGGAGGCACAGATACGCAGTATTTT. It is translated as CASSRISGGTDTQYF.

The chain combines TRBV6-6 with TRBJ1-2; 10 bases are shared with TRBD1. The V and J ends lost 7 bases and 8 bases, in that order; junction bases with no gene match: 16. This CDR3 spans 16 amino acids. Germline-derived CDR1 and CDR2 are MNHNY and SVGAGI (reference sequence). Written as DNA, the CDR3 is TGTGCCAGCACTAAGACAGGGGGCGTCGTGTCCGGCGGCTACACCTTC. Protein product: CASTKTGGVVSGGYTF.

The gene calls are TRBV7-6 and TRBJ2-7, with D possibly matching TRBD2 (5 bases). Germline-derived CDR1 and CDR2 are SGHVS and FNYEAQ. Trimming removed 5 bases at V and 2 bases at J, with 13 bases between. The CDR3 is made up of 14 amino acids. The CDR3 loop reads CASSAGQLPYEQYF. The CDR3 DNA reads TGTGCCAGCAGCGCGGGCCAGCTCCCCTACGAGCAGTACTTC.